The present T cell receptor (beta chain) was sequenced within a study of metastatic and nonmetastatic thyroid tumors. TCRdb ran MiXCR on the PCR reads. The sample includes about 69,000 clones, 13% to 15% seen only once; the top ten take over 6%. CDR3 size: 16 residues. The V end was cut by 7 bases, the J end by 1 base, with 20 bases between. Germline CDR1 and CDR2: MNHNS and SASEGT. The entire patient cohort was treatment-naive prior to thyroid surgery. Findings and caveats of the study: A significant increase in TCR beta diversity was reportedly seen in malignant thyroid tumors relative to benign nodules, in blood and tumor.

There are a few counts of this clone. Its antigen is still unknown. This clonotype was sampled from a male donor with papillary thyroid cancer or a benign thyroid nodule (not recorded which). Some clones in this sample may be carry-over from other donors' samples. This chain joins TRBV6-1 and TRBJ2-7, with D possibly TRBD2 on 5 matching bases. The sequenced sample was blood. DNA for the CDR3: TGTGCCAGCAAGTGTGGGGAGCGGTCGTGGTCCTACGAGCAGTACTTC. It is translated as CASKCGERSWSYEQYF.